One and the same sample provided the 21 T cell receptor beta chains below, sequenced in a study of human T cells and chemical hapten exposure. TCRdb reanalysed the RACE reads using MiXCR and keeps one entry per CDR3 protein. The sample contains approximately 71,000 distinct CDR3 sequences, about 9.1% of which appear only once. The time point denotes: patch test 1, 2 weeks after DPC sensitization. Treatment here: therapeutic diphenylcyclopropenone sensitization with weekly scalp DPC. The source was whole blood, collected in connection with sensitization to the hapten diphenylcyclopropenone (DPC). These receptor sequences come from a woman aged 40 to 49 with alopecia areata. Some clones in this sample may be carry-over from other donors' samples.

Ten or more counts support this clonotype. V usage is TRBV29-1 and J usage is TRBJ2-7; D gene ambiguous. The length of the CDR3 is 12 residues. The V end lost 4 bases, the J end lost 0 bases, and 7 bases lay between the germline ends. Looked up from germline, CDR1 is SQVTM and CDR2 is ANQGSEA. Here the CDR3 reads CSVALSSYEQYF. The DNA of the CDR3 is TGCAGCGTTGCGCTGAGCTCCTACGAGCAGTACTTC.

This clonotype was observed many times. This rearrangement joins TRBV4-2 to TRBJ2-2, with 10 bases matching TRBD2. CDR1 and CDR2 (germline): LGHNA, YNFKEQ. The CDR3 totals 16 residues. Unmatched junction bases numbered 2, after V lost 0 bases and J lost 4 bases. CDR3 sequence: CASSQDKRGGTGELFF. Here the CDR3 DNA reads TGTGCCAGCAGCCAAGATAAGCGGGGGGGCACCGGGGAGCTGTTTTTT.

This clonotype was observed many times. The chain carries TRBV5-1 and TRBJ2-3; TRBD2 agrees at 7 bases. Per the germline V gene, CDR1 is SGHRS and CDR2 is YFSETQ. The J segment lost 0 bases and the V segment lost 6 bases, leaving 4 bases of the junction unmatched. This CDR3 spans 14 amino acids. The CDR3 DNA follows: TGCGCCAGCATGGGGGGGATAAGCACAGATACGCAGTATTTT. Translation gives CASMGGISTDTQYF.

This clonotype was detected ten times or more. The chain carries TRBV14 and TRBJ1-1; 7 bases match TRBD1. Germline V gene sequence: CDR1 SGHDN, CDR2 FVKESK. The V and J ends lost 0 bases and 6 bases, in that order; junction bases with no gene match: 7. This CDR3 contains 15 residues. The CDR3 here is CASSQDWGTAAEAFF. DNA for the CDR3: TGTGCCAGCAGCCAAGACTGGGGGACAGCTGCTGAAGCTTTCTTT.

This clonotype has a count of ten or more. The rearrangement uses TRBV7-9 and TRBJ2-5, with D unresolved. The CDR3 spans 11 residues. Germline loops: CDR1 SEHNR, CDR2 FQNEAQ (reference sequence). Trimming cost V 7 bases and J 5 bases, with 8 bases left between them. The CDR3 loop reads CASTATETQYF. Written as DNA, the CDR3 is TGTGCCAGCACCGCGACGGAGACCCAGTACTTC.

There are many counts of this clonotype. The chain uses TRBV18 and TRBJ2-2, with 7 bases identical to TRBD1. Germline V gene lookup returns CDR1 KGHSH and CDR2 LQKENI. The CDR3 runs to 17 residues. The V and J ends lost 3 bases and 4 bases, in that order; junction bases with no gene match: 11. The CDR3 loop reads CASSPDRDRIVTGELFF. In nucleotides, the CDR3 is TGTGCCAGCTCACCCGACAGGGACCGGATTGTCACCGGGGAGCTGTTTTTT.

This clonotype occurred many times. CDR3 residues: CASSRRTRSTGELFF. The DNA for the CDR3 is TGTGCCAGCAGCCGGCGGACTAGGTCCACCGGGGAGCTGTTTTTT. This sequence joins TRBV3-1 and TRBJ2-2, with 7 nucleotides matching TRBD2. The ends lost 4 bases at V and 4 bases at J; junction bases unmatched: 6. Germline V gene lookup returns CDR1 LGHDT and CDR2 YNNKEL (reference sequence). This CDR3 contains 15 residues.

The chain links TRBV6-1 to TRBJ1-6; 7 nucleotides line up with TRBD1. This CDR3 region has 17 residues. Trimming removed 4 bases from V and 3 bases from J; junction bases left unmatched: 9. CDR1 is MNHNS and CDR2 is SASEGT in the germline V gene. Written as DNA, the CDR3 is TGTGCCAGCAGTGGTGGGACAGTGAATAACTATAATTCACCCCTCCACTTT. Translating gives CASSGGTVNNYNSPLHF.

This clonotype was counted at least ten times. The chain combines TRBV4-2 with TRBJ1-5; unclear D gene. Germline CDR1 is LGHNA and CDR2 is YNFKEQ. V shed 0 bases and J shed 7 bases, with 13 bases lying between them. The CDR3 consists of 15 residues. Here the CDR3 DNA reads TGTGCCAGCAGCCAAGATGCAGACCCTAGACAGCCCCAGCATTTT. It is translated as CASSQDADPRQPQHF.

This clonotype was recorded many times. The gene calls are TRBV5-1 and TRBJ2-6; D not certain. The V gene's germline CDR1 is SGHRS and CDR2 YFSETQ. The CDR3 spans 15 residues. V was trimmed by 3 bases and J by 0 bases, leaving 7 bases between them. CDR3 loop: CASSSLTSGANVLTF. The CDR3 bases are TGCGCCAGCAGCTCCCTGACCTCTGGGGCCAACGTCCTGACTTTC.

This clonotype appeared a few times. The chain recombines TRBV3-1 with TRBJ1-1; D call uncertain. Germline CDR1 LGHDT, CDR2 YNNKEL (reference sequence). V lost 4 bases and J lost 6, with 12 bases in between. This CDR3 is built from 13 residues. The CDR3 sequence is CASSPEMVAEAFF. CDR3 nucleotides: TGTGCCAGCAGCCCAGAGATGGTGGCTGAAGCTTTCTTT.

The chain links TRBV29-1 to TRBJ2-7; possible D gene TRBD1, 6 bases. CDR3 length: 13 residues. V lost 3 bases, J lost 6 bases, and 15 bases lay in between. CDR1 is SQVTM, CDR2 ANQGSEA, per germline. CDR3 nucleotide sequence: TGCAGCGTTGAGGTGCAGGGGCCTCGCGAGCAGTACTTC. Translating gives CSVEVQGPREQYF.

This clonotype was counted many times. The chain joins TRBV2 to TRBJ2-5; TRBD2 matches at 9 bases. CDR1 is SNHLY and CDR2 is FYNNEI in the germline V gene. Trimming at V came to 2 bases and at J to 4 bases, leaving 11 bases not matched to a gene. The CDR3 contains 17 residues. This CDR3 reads CASSENSGGGALETQYF. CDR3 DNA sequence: TGTGCCAGCAGTGAAAACTCGGGCGGGGGGGCCTTAGAGACCCAGTACTTC.

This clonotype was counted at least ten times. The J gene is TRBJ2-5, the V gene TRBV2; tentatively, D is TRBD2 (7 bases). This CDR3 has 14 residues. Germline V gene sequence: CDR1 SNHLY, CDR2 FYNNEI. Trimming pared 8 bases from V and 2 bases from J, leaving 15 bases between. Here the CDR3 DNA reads TGTGCCAGCCATGAGGGGGGGCCTCAAGAGACCCAGTACTTC. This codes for CASHEGGPQETQYF.

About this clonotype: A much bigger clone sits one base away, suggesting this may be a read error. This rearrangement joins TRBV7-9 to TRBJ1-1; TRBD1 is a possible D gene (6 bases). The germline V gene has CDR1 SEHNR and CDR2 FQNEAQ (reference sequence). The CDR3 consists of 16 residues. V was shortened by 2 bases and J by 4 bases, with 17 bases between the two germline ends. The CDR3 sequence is CASSLMGQGLSTEAFF. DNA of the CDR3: TGTGCCAGCAGCTTAATGGGCCAGGGGTTGAGCACTGAAGCTTTCTTT.

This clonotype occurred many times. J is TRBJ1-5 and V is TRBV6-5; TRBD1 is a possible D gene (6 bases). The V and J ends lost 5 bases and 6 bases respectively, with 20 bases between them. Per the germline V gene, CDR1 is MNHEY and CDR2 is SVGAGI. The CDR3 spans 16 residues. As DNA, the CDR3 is TGTGCCAGCAGTCCCTGGGACACCCGGGACGGTCAGCCCCAGCATTTT. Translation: CASSPWDTRDGQPQHF.

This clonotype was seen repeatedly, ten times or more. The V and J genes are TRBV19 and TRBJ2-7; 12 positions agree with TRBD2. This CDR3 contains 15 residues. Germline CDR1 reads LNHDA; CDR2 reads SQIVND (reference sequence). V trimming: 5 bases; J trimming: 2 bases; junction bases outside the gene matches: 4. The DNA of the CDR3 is TGTGCCAGTAGTGCTTCTAGCGGGGGGGCCTACGAGCAGTACTTC. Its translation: CASSASSGGAYEQYF.

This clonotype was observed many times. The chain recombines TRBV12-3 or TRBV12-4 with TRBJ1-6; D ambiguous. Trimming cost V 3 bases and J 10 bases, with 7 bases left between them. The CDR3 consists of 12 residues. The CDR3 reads CASSFGQSPLHF. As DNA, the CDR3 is TGTGCCAGCAGTTTCGGCCAATCACCCCTCCACTTT.

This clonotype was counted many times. CDR3 bases: TGTGCCAGCAGTAACCCCAGGGGCGCGGGGGGCAACAATGAGCAGTTCTTC. Protein: CASSNPRGAGGNNEQFF. The J gene is TRBJ2-1, the V gene TRBV27; 8 bases match TRBD2. CDR1 MNHEY and CDR2 SMNVEV come from the germline V gene (reference sequence). Trimming at V came to 5 bases and at J to 5 bases, leaving 14 bases not matched to a gene. The CDR3 totals 17 residues.

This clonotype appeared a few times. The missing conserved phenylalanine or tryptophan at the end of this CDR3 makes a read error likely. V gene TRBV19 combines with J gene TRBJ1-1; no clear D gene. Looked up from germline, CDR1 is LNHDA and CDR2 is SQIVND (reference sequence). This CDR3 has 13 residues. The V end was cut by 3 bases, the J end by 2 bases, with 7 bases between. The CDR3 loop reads CASSIAVNTEAFL. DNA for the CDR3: TGTGCCAGTAGTATCGCAGTTAACACTGAAGCTTTCCTT.

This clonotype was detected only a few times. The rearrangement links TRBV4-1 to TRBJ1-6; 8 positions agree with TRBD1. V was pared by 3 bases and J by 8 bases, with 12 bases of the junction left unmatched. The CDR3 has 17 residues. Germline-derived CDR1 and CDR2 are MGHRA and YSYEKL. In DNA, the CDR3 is TGCGCCAGCAGCCATGGCCTGGTTCTGACAGGGGATTCACCCCTCCACTTT. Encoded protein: CASSHGLVLTGDSPLHF.